Shown below are 7 T cell receptor beta chains from a single sample sequenced in a study of graft-versus-host responses after intestinal transplantation. Profiling relied on immunoSEQ multiplex PCR, and the TCRdb table lists in-frame clones only, not all of them. The sample contains 20,000 to 25,000 clones, roughly four fifths of which appear only once. Intraepithelial and lamina propria lymphocytes were released after the graft tissue was processed. The source material was ileum tissue, sampled 12 days after intestinal transplant. These receptors originate from a human patient who received an intestinal transplant, so some T cells may come from the graft donor.

The chain joins TRBV7-9 to TRBJ1-2, with D unclear. The germline V gene encodes CDR1 SEHNR and CDR2 FQNEAQ (reference sequence). The CDR3 totals 14 residues. V was trimmed by 5 bases and J by 8 bases, leaving 18 bases between them. The CDR3: CASSPEAHYRGYTF. DNA for the CDR3: TGTGCCAGCAGCCCAGAGGCACACTATCGAGGCTACACCTTC.

The gene calls are TRBV4-3 and TRBJ2-1; 8 nucleotides agree with TRBD2. J gave up 8 bases and V 6 bases, and 12 bases lay outside the gene matches. The CDR3 loop spans 15 amino acids. Germline CDR1 is LGHNA and CDR2 is YSLEER. The CDR3: CASSPEKREIDEQFF. CDR3 bases: TGCGCCAGCAGTCCCGAGAAGCGGGAGATCGATGAGCAGTTCTTC.

V is TRBV6-4 and J is TRBJ2-7; 8 bases fit TRBD2. In germline, CDR1 is MRHNA, CDR2 SNTAGT. CDR3 length: 14 amino acids. After removal of 6 bases from V and 4 bases from J, the junction contained 8 bases not matched to a gene. This CDR3 reads CASRHRGGGYEQYF. The CDR3 bases are TGTGCCAGCAGACACCGGGGGGGAGGATACGAGCAGTACTTC.

This chain connects TRBV29-1 to TRBJ1-2; the D is unclear. Trimming cost V 4 bases and J 8 bases, with 14 bases left between them. The germline V gene has CDR1 SQVTM and CDR2 ANQGSEA. CDR3 size: 12 residues. The CDR3 DNA is TGCAGCGTTGGGCTCCAGGATTACGGCTACACCTTC. As protein: CSVGLQDYGYTF.

The chain uses TRBV5-6 and TRBJ1-5; D is perhaps TRBD1 (5 bases). Trimming stripped 4 bases from V and 0 bases from J, with 11 bases between. The length of the CDR3 is 15 residues. CDR1 SGHDT and CDR2 YYEEEE come from the germline V gene. Here the CDR3 reads CASSRGGYSNQPQHF. The CDR3 nucleotides are TGTGCCAGCAGCCGGGGGGGTTATAGCAATCAGCCCCAGCATTTT. The full variable domain, its missing parts supplied by reference TRBV5-6 and TRBJ1-5, is DAGVTQSPTHLIKTRGQQVTLRCSPKSGHDTVSWYQQALGQGPQFIFQYYEEEERQRGNFPDRFSGHQFPNYSSELNVNALLLGDSALYLCASSRGGYSNQPQHFGDGTRLSIL.

This chain uses TRBV11-2 with TRBJ2-3; TRBD2 might be the D (7 bases). Germline CDR1 is SGHAT and CDR2 is FQNNGV. The CDR3 runs 16 residues. V was pared by 4 bases and J by 2 bases, with 16 bases between. CDR3 amino acids: CASSSVAGAPTDTQYF. CDR3 bases: TGTGCCAGCAGCTCAGTGGCGGGGGCTCCCACAGATACGCAGTATTTT.

Only a few counts were recorded for this clone. The chain recombines TRBV18 with TRBJ2-7, with a possible D match to TRBD1 (5 bases). V was trimmed by 2 bases and J by 1 base, leaving 6 bases between them. The length of the CDR3 is 13 residues. CDR1 is KGHSH and CDR2 is LQKENI in the germline V gene. The CDR3 sequence: CASSPDRSYEQYF. The CDR3 nucleotides read TGTGCCAGCTCACCAGACAGATCCTACGAGCAGTACTTC.